The rows below give T cell receptor beta chains drawn from one sample of a study of T cell repertoires in cytomegalovirus infection. TCRdb re-called the reads with MiXCR, one entry per CDR3 protein. The table has over 300,000 distinct CDR3 sequences, more than 8% seen once; the top ten hold around 4.1%. The sequencing sample was made of PBMCs. The receptors stem from a human donor in good health (CMV status not recorded). Some clones in this sample may be carry-over from other donors' samples. Each CDR3 is given with its conserved first and last residue. A D gene is named only where the DNA matches it firmly. A row's size may be missing; if present it is once, few, many or a size class.

V	D	size	J	CDR3	DNA
TRBV6-2/TRBV6-3	TRBD2	.	TRBJ2-5	CASHGGANRGETQYF	TGTGCCAGCCACGGGGGGGCCAATCGAGGCGAGACCCAGTACTTC
TRBV6-8	.	many	TRBJ1-3	CASSPKGNSGNTIYF	TGTGCCAGCAGTCCTAAGGGGAACTCTGGAAACACCATATATTTT
TRBV19	TRBD1	few	TRBJ1-1	CASTRTGLLTEAFF	TGTGCCAGTACCCGGACAGGGCTTCTCACTGAAGCTTTCTTT
TRBV7-2	.	many	TRBJ2-7	CASSPVPDGAYEQYF	TGTGCCAGCAGCCCCGTCCCGGACGGAGCCTACGAGCAGTACTTC
TRBV29-1	.	few	TRBJ1-1	CSASGDRMNTEAFF	TGCAGCGCCTCCGGGGATAGGATGAACACTGAAGCTTTCTTT
TRBV24-1	TRBD2	.	TRBJ2-3	CATSGPTSGKSPDTQYF	TGTGCCACCAGTGGCCCGACTAGCGGGAAATCTCCAGATACGCAGTATTTT
TRBV12-3/TRBV12-4	.	few	TRBJ1-5	CASSPHRENQPQHF	TGTGCCAGCAGTCCTCACCGGGAAAATCAGCCCCAGCATTTT
TRBV12-3/TRBV12-4	TRBD1	few	TRBJ1-6	CASSGQGHSPLHF	TGTGCCAGCAGTGGACAGGGCCACTCACCCCTCCACTTT
TRBV5-6	.	.	TRBJ2-3	CASSRRREDTQYF	TGTGCCAGCAGCCGGCGGAGGGAGGATACGCAGTATTTT
TRBV6-1	TRBD1	few	TRBJ1-2	CASREPGQSWRGYTF	TGTGCCAGCAGGGAACCGGGACAGAGCTGGCGAGGCTACACCTTC
TRBV20-1	.	few	TRBJ2-7	CSARDRGSEQYF	TGCAGTGCTAGAGACCGGGGAAGCGAGCAGTACTTC
TRBV27	.	few	TRBJ2-4	CASSIQGAKNIQYF	TGTGCCAGCAGCATACAAGGAGCCAAAAACATTCAGTACTTC
TRBV4-3	TRBD1	.	TRBJ1-2	CASSQDGTGGGYGYTF	TGCGCCAGCAGCCAAGACGGGACAGGGGGCGGCTATGGCTACACCTTC
TRBV28	.	.	TRBJ2-1	CASSLGGQTDNEQFF	TGTGCCAGCAGTTTGGGTGGACAGACCGACAATGAGCAGTTCTTC
TRBV12-3/TRBV12-4	.	many	TRBJ1-4	CASSPPGRSGEKLFF	TGTGCCAGCAGTCCACCGGGCCGCAGCGGTGAAAAACTGTTTTTT
TRBV7-2	.	many	TRBJ2-3	CASRSTGDWRADTQYF	TGTGCCAGCAGGTCAACGGGAGATTGGAGAGCAGATACGCAGTATTTT
TRBV19	TRBD1	.	TRBJ1-1	CASSSRGERTEAFF	TGTGCCAGTAGTTCCAGGGGGGAGCGGACTGAAGCTTTCTTT
TRBV12-3/TRBV12-4	TRBD2	medium-sized	TRBJ2-2	CASINPKGLAGGPNPVRELFF	TGTGCCAGCATTAATCCTAAGGGACTAGCGGGAGGGCCTAACCCTGTCCGGGAGCTGTTTTTT
TRBV7-9	.	many	TRBJ1-5	CASSLALGLSNQPQHF	TGTGCCAGCAGCTTAGCGCTAGGGTTAAGCAATCAGCCCCAGCATTTT
TRBV7-6	TRBD1	.	TRBJ1-3	CASSLGQGLSGNTIYF	TGTGCCAGCAGCTTGGGACAGGGATTGTCCGGAAACACCATATATTTT
TRBV7-6	TRBD1	many	TRBJ2-7	CASSFGTGPYEQYF	TGTGCCAGCAGCTTTGGGACAGGGCCCTACGAGCAGTACTTC
TRBV6-5	TRBD2	few	TRBJ2-3	CASTLLAGNTDTQYF	TGTGCCAGCACTTTACTAGCGGGAAACACAGATACGCAGTATTTT
TRBV24-1	TRBD2	many	TRBJ2-5	CATSGASGSETQYF	TGTGCCACCAGTGGAGCTAGCGGGAGTGAGACCCAGTACTTC
TRBV4-2	.	many	TRBJ1-5	CASSQDIRGQAFYSNQPQHF	TGTGCCAGCAGCCAAGACATTCGAGGGCAGGCCTTTTATAGCAATCAGCCCCAGCATTTT
TRBV5-1	.	.	TRBJ2-3	CASSSFPSGLRTDTQYF	TGCGCCAGCAGCTCCTTCCCGAGCGGACTTCGCACAGATACGCAGTATTTT
TRBV2	.	few	TRBJ1-6	CASRGSRAARDFSPLHF	TGTGCCAGCAGGGGATCCCGGGCCGCCAGGGATTTTTCACCCCTCCACTTT
TRBV27	TRBD1	many	TRBJ1-6	CASSYRDRDNSPLHF	TGTGCCAGCAGCTACCGGGACAGGGATAATTCACCCCTCCACTTT
TRBV10-1	.	.	TRBJ1-1	CASSEWGSEAFF	TGCGCCAGCAGTGAGTGGGGGTCTGAAGCTTTCTTT
TRBV19	.	.	TRBJ2-2	CASTHDYGELFF	TGTGCCAGTACACATGATTACGGGGAGCTGTTTTTT
TRBV4-1	TRBD2	.	TRBJ2-1	CASRQVGTSGASSYNEQFF	TGCGCCAGCAGACAAGTCGGGACTAGCGGGGCAAGCTCCTACAATGAGCAGTTCTTC
TRBV6-2/TRBV6-3	TRBD1	few	TRBJ2-2	CASSYAGTETGELFF	TGTGCCAGCAGTTACGCCGGGACAGAGACTGGGGAGCTGTTTTTT
TRBV5-5	TRBD2	many	TRBJ2-3	CASSLGLAGVEDTQYF	TGTGCCAGCAGCTTAGGACTAGCGGGAGTTGAAGATACGCAGTATTTT
TRBV7-2	.	many	TRBJ1-4	CASSPQRNEKLFF	TGTGCCAGCAGTCCCCAACGCAATGAAAAACTGTTTTTT
TRBV20-1	.	few	TRBJ2-3	CSASSGRADTQYF	TGCAGTGCTAGTTCGGGACGGGCAGATACGCAGTATTTT
TRBV28	TRBD1	many	TRBJ2-1	CASRSAGTGGWNEQFF	TGTGCCAGCAGATCCGCCGGGACAGGGGGATGGAATGAGCAGTTCTTC
TRBV7-8	.	many	TRBJ1-5	CASSSRGGGSNQPQHF	TGTGCCAGCAGCTCCCGGGGGGGAGGTAGCAATCAGCCCCAGCATTTT
TRBV6-4	TRBD1	few	TRBJ2-1	CASSASPQGNEQFF	TGTGCCAGCAGTGCCTCCCCACAGGGGAATGAGCAGTTCTTC
TRBV7-2	.	many	TRBJ2-2	CASSPLTPTGELFF	TGTGCCAGCAGTCCACTAACGCCCACCGGGGAGCTGTTTTTT
TRBV19	.	.	TRBJ1-2	CASNAARVRNYGYTF	TGTGCCAGTAATGCAGCCCGGGTTAGGAACTATGGCTACACCTTC
TRBV7-9	TRBD2	.	TRBJ2-1	CASSLAASGGNNEQFF	TGTGCCAGCAGCTTAGCAGCTAGCGGGGGGAACAATGAGCAGTTCTTC
TRBV19	.	many	TRBJ2-2	CASWGRGSGGELFF	TGTGCCAGTTGGGGTCGGGGGTCCGGCGGGGAGCTGTTTTTT
TRBV10-3	.	.	TRBJ1-3	CAISELGSGNTIYF	TGTGCCATCAGTGAGTTGGGCAGTGGAAACACCATATATTTT
TRBV6-2/TRBV6-3	.	few	TRBJ2-5	CASRPPGSETQYF	TGTGCCAGCAGGCCACCAGGGTCAGAGACCCAGTACTTC
TRBV7-2	.	.	TRBJ2-5	CASSLGSYRKETQYF	TGTGCCAGCAGCTTAGGGAGTTACAGGAAAGAGACCCAGTACTTC
TRBV7-2	.	.	TRBJ2-7	CASSFREATYEQYF	TGTGCCAGCAGCTTCAGGGAAGCAACCTACGAGCAGTACTTC
TRBV20-1	TRBD2	few	TRBJ2-4	CSAREGTSGAKGNIQYF	TGCAGTGCTAGAGAAGGGACTAGCGGGGCCAAGGGGAACATTCAGTACTTC
TRBV30	.	.	TRBJ1-3	CAWSVLNSGNTIYF	TGTGCCTGGAGTGTACTTAACTCTGGAAACACCATATATTTT
TRBV6-6	.	many	TRBJ1-6	CASSYSIWVGTGGSPLHF	TGTGCCAGCAGTTACTCGATTTGGGTCGGGACGGGCGGTTCACCCCTCCACTTT
TRBV7-2	.	many	TRBJ1-2	CASTGQPHNYGYTF	TGTGCCAGCACCGGACAACCCCATAACTATGGCTACACCTTC
TRBV27	.	.	TRBJ2-1	CASSFFTAAEFNEQFF	TGTGCCAGCAGTTTTTTTACGGCAGCCGAATTCAATGAGCAGTTCTTC
TRBV7-2	.	many	TRBJ2-1	CASSLSDYNEQFF	TGTGCCAGCAGCTTATCAGACTACAATGAGCAGTTCTTC
TRBV6-2/TRBV6-3	TRBD2	many	TRBJ2-2	CASSYSTPAGGLRAGELFF	TGTGCCAGCAGTTACTCGACCCCAGCGGGAGGCTTGCGGGCCGGGGAGCTGTTTTTT